The 25 T cell receptor beta chains in this list originate from one sample, sequenced in a study of blood T cell repertoires in COVID-19. Assay: immunoSEQ multiplex PCR; the TCRdb copy retains only in-frame clones and omits some. The sample includes 150,000 to 200,000 clones, approximately 83% seen only once; the top ten take roughly 13%. Sequencing was performed on PBMCs or T cells enriched from blood (not recorded which). Receptor source: a woman aged 55-75 years who had recovered from COVID-19.

V usage is TRBV19 and J usage is TRBJ2-2; 12 bases agree with TRBD1. Germline V gene data show CDR1 as LNHDA and CDR2 as SQIVND (reference sequence). This CDR3 is built from 17 residues. Trimming removed 1 base from V and 4 bases from J; junction bases left unmatched: 4. The DNA for the CDR3 is TGTGCCAGTAGTATAGGTCCGGGACAGGGGGCCACCGGGGAGCTGTTTTTT. Translated, it gives CASSIGPGQGATGELFF.

CDR3 protein: CASMALAGGNNEQFF. As DNA, the CDR3 is TGTGCCAGCATGGCACTAGCGGGAGGTAACAATGAGCAGTTCTTC. The chain links TRBV5-5 to TRBJ2-1; 12 bases fit TRBD2. The CDR3 consists of 15 residues. V shed 6 bases, J shed 5 bases, and the junction held 6 bases outside the gene matches. Germline lookup yields CDR1 SGHKS and CDR2 YYEKEE (reference sequence).

The CDR3 sequence is CASSPPGNPTLPSPDTDTQYF. CDR3 nucleotides: TGCGCCAGCAGTCCGCCGGGAAATCCGACTCTCCCCTCTCCGGACACAGATACGCAGTATTTT. The chain joins TRBV23-1 to TRBJ2-3; possible D gene TRBD2, 5 bases. TRBV23-1 is an open reading frame whose function is uncertain. This CDR3 comprises 21 residues. V lost 4 bases, J lost 2 bases, and 31 bases lay in between.

The V gene is TRBV5-6, the J gene TRBJ1-2, with 8 bases identical to TRBD1. V gave up 8 bases and J gave up 3 bases; unmatched junction bases: 12. Germline CDR1 SGHDT, CDR2 YYEEEE. This CDR3 comprises 15 residues. In DNA form, the CDR3 reads TGTGCCAGTATTAAAACCGGGACAGGACACTATGGCTACACCTTC. Its protein product is CASIKTGTGHYGYTF.

CDR3 nucleotide sequence: TGTGCCAGCAGTTCGCCATGGGGGGGTGGCCAGCCCCAGCATTTT. Protein product: CASSSPWGGGQPQHF. The J gene is TRBJ1-5, the V gene TRBV27, with D possibly TRBD1 on 5 matching bases. Germline-derived CDR1 and CDR2 are MNHEY and SMNVEV (reference sequence). CDR3 length: 15 amino acids. Trimming stripped 4 bases from V and 7 bases from J, with 17 bases between.

The chain recombines TRBV18 with TRBJ1-4; a possible D gene is TRBD1 (5 bases). The ends were cut back, 2 bases at V and 7 bases at J, with 17 bases in the middle. Germline lookup yields CDR1 KGHSH and CDR2 LQKENI. This CDR3 is built from 16 residues. The CDR3 DNA sequence: TGTGCCAGCTCACCAAACCCGGGACTTGAGCCTGAAAAACTGTTTTTT. Its protein product is CASSPNPGLEPEKLFF.

The chain couples TRBV19 to TRBJ2-7, with TRBD2 matching over 8 bases. Germline CDR1 reads LNHDA; CDR2 reads SQIVND (reference sequence). This CDR3 is 16 amino acids long. The trim removed 5 bases at V and 3 bases at J, leaving 12 bases unmatched. CDR3 DNA: TGTGCCAGTAGTCACCGTCAGGATAGCGGGGTCTACGAGCAGTACTTC. This codes for CASSHRQDSGVYEQYF.

This chain uses TRBV3-1 (or the pseudogene TRBV3-2) with TRBJ2-7, with D possibly TRBD2 on 5 matching bases. Deletions cut 4 bases from V and 3 bases from J, with 10 bases between. This CDR3 is built from 13 residues. Germline CDR1 LGHDT, CDR2 YNNKEL (reference sequence). The CDR3 DNA follows: TGTGCCAGCAGCCTTAGACGGGACTACGAGCAGTACTTC. Amino acids: CASSLRRDYEQYF.

This clone is a singleton in its sample. The J gene is TRBJ1-2, the V gene TRBV7-2; D call uncertain. V lost 2 bases and J 2 bases, leaving 12 bases between the germline ends. Germline lookup yields CDR1 SGHTA and CDR2 FQGNSA. The CDR3 totals 15 residues. The CDR3 DNA reads as TGTGCCAGCAGCTTATTTGGAACGGGGAACTATGGCTACACCTTC. Its translation: CASSLFGTGNYGYTF.

The V gene is TRBV10-1, the J gene TRBJ1-1; tentative D call: TRBD1 (6 bases). The length of the CDR3 is 15 residues. V was shortened by 1 base and J by 1 base, with 10 bases between the two germline ends. CDR1 and CDR2 (germline): WNHNN, SYGVQD (reference sequence). In DNA, the CDR3 is TGCGCCAGCAGTGAGTTAGTAGGGGGGAACACTGAAGCTTTCTTT. Amino acids: CASSELVGGNTEAFF.

The V and J genes are TRBV19 and TRBJ1-6; the match to TRBD1 covers 10 bases. The germline gives CDR1 LNHDA, CDR2 SQIVND (reference sequence). The CDR3 spans 15 residues. Germline trimming cut 3 bases from V and 10 bases from J; bases unmatched to any gene: 6. The CDR3 DNA is TGTGCCAGTAGTATGCTCCCGACAGGGGGCTCACCCCTCCACTTT. Its protein product is CASSMLPTGGSPLHF. The complete variable domain, with remaining parts taken from reference TRBV19 and TRBJ1-6, reads DGGITQSPKYLFRKEGQNVTLSCEQNLNHDAMYWYRQDPGQGLRLIYYSQIVNDFQKGDIAEGYSVSREKKESFPLTVTSAQKNPTAFYLCASSMLPTGGSPLHFGNGTRLTVT.

For the CDR3, the DNA is TGTGCCAGCAGCCCAAATAGCGGGGGAGAGACCCAGTACTTC. Protein product: CASSPNSGGETQYF. The V call is TRBV7-2, the J call TRBJ2-5; 9 bases are a match to TRBD2. Per the germline V gene, CDR1 is SGHTA and CDR2 is FQGNSA. Trimming removed 5 bases from V and 4 bases from J; junction bases left unmatched: 5. The CDR3 has 14 residues.

The chain's CDR3 is CASSRTSGTYNEQFF. CDR3 sequence (DNA): TGTGCCAGCAGCCGGACTAGCGGGACCTACAATGAGCAGTTCTTC. This sequence joins TRBV11-3 and TRBJ2-1, with 12 bases matching TRBD2. Germline V gene sequence: CDR1 SGHNT, CDR2 YENEEA. Unmatched junction bases numbered 1, after V lost 5 bases and J lost 2 bases. The CDR3 consists of 15 residues.

The chain uses TRBV5-1 and TRBJ1-4, with 7 bases identical to TRBD1. J was trimmed by 7 bases and V by 4 bases; bases with no gene match: 7. The length of the CDR3 is 14 residues. Germline CDR1 reads SGHRS; CDR2 reads YFSETQ. In nucleotides, the CDR3 is TGCGCCAGCAGCGGAGGGGGCGCGGGTGAAAAACTGTTTTTT. Its protein is CASSGGGAGEKLFF.

The V call is TRBV6-1, the J call TRBJ2-3; D gene ambiguous. The CDR3 extends over 10 amino acids. CDR1 and CDR2 (germline): MNHNS, SASEGT. Trimming took 5 bases from V and 11 from J, leaving 8 bases between them. The DNA for the CDR3 is TGTGCCAGCAGTTACGGAGAGCAGTATTTT. Translated: CASSYGEQYF.

V and J are TRBV18 and TRBJ1-3; no definite D call. From germline, CDR1 is KGHSH and CDR2 LQKENI. This CDR3 is 14 amino acids long. Trimming cost V 3 bases and J 0 bases, with 6 bases left between them. The CDR3 bases are TGTGCCAGCTCACCCGAGGACTCTGGAAACACCATATATTTT. It encodes CASSPEDSGNTIYF.

The J gene is TRBJ1-1, the V gene TRBV5-1; perhaps TRBD1 as D (5 bases). V gave up 0 bases and J gave up 1 base, with 10 bases separating them. CDR1 is SGHRS and CDR2 is YFSETQ in the germline V gene. The CDR3 is 15 residues long. The CDR3 reads CASSLAAGSNTEAFF. CDR3 in DNA: TGCGCCAGCAGCTTGGCGGCAGGGTCGAACACTGAAGCTTTCTTT.

The rearrangement joins TRBV5-1 to TRBJ1-6; D remains ambiguous. This CDR3 contains 15 residues. V was pared by 0 bases and J by 7 bases, with 11 bases between. Germline V gene data show CDR1 as SGHRS and CDR2 as YFSETQ. The chain's CDR3 is CASSLESNSNSPLHF. CDR3 DNA: TGCGCCAGCAGCTTGGAGAGTAACTCCAATTCACCCCTCCACTTT.

The chain combines TRBV7-2 with TRBJ1-2; TRBD1 agrees at 11 bases. The J segment lost 6 bases and the V segment lost 5 bases, leaving 5 bases of the junction unmatched. This CDR3 is built from 14 residues. Germline lookup yields CDR1 SGHTA and CDR2 FQGNSA. The CDR3 nucleotides are TGTGCCAGCAGCATCGGACAGGGGGCGAATGGCTACACCTTC. It codes for CASSIGQGANGYTF.

This chain links TRBV5-4 with TRBJ1-5, with D perhaps matching TRBD1 (6 bases). CDR1 is SGHNT, CDR2 YYREEE, per germline (reference sequence). CDR3 length: 18 amino acids. With 4 bases removed from V and 0 bases from J, the gap between germline ends came to 20 bases. Written as DNA, the CDR3 is TGTGCCAGCAGCCCGGGGGTCGGGGAGGGGGATAGCAATCAGCCCCAGCATTTT. Translating gives CASSPGVGEGDSNQPQHF.

The genes are TRBV10-3 and TRBJ1-1; 7 bases align to TRBD1. From germline, CDR1 is ENHRY and CDR2 SYGVKD. The V gene end was trimmed by 6 bases and the J gene end by 2 bases; junction bases not matched to a gene: 3. CDR3 size: 13 residues. The CDR3 loop is CAISRDRNTEAFF. CDR3 sequence (DNA): TGTGCCATCAGCAGGGACAGAAACACTGAAGCTTTCTTT.

This sequence joins TRBV20-1 and TRBJ1-2, with D unclear. Deletions cut 3 bases from V and 0 bases from J, with 5 bases between. Germline values: CDR1 DFQATT, CDR2 SNEGSKA (reference sequence). The CDR3 is 12 residues long. This CDR3 reads CSASTANYGYTF. CDR3 DNA: TGCAGTGCTAGTACGGCTAACTATGGCTACACCTTC.

This clone was detected only once. The V gene is TRBV7-9, the J gene TRBJ2-1; TRBD1 is a possible D gene (5 bases). The CDR3 is made up of 15 amino acids. Germline loops: CDR1 SEHNR, CDR2 FQNEAQ (reference sequence). V was trimmed by 5 bases and J by 6 bases, leaving 17 bases between them. The CDR3 sequence is CASSIGHLRTNEQFF. The CDR3 bases are TGTGCCAGCAGCATCGGACACCTCCGGACCAATGAGCAGTTCTTC.

This clone appeared a single time. The CDR3 DNA reads TGTGCCAGCAGCTTAGTGGACAGGGGGTTATCTGGAAACACCATATATTTT. Encoded protein: CASSLVDRGLSGNTIYF. The chain employs TRBV7-9 and TRBJ1-3; 10 bases map to TRBD1. Germline CDR1 and CDR2: SEHNR and FQNEAQ (reference sequence). The CDR3 spans 17 residues. The trim removed 1 base at V and 1 base at J, leaving 4 bases unmatched.

The V call is TRBV5-6, the J call TRBJ1-4; the D gene is possibly TRBD1 (6 bases). The germline CDR1 and CDR2 sequences are SGHDT and YYEEEE. The CDR3 runs 14 residues. Trimming shortened V by 4 bases and J by 11 bases, and 18 bases separated the two germline ends. The CDR3 sequence is CASSRLEGGGKLFF. The DNA for the CDR3 is TGTGCCAGCAGCCGGTTAGAGGGAGGGGGGAAACTGTTTTTT.